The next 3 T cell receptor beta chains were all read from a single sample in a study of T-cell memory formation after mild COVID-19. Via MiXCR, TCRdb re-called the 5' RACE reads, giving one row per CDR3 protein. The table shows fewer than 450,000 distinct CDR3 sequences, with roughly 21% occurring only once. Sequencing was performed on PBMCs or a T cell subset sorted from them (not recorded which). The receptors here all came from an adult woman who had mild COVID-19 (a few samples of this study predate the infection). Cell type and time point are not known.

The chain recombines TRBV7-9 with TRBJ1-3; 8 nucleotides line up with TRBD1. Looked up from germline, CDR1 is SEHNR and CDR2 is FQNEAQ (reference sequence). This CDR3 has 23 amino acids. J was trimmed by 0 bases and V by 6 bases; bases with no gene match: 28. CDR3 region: CASRVDRGPRSLLLPSSGNTIYF. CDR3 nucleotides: TGTGCCAGCAGGGTCGACAGGGGACCGCGCTCCCTACTACTCCCAAGCTCTGGAAACACCATATATTTT.

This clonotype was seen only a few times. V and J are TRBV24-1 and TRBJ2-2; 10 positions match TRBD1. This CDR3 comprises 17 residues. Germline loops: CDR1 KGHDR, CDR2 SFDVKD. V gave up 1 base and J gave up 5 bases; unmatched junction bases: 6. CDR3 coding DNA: TGTGCCACCAGTGATTTCTACGGGGACAGGGGAACCGGGGAGCTGTTTTTT. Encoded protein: CATSDFYGDRGTGELFF.

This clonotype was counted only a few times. The CDR3 bases are TGTGCCAGCAGCTCCCGGAACCAAGAGACCCAGTACTTC. Translating it yields CASSSRNQETQYF. The rearrangement joins TRBV7-6 to TRBJ2-5; no firm D call. CDR1 is SGHVS, CDR2 FNYEAQ, per germline. Trimming shortened V by 4 bases and J by 0 bases, and 6 bases separated the two germline ends. The CDR3 totals 13 residues.